Presented here are 26 T cell receptor beta chains from one specimen sequenced in a study of shared clonotypes between healthy human individuals. The protocol was immunoSEQ multiplex PCR, while the TCRdb copy is restricted to in-frame clones and leaves out a portion. Altogether approximately 1.5 million clones are present, nearly 99% being singletons, with the ten largest covering roughly 0.42%. The specimen was naive CD4+ T cells sorted from blood. The sample's subset: CD45RA+ positively selected. The receptors stem from a man aged 30 to 39 in good health.

The V call is TRBV5-1, the J call TRBJ2-7, with unresolved D. Deletions cut 5 bases from V and 5 bases from J, with 17 bases between. In germline, CDR1 is SGHRS, CDR2 YFSETQ. This CDR3 is 14 amino acids long. The CDR3 region has the DNA TGCGCCAGCAGTGGGCAGGACGGTTCTAACGAGCAGTACTTC. Its translation is CASSGQDGSNEQYF. The full variable domain, its missing parts supplied by reference TRBV5-1 and TRBJ2-7, is KAGVTQTPRYLIKTRGQQVTLSCSPISGHRSVSWYQQTPGQGLQFLFEYFSETQRNKGNFPGRFSGRQFSNSRSEMNVSTLELGDSALYLCASSGQDGSNEQYFGPGTRLTVT.

This sequence joins TRBV19 and TRBJ2-1, with 9 bases aligning to TRBD2. The ends lost 5 bases at V and 5 bases at J; junction bases unmatched: 10. CDR3 size: 16 residues. The germline gives CDR1 LNHDA, CDR2 SQIVND (reference sequence). The CDR3 DNA is TGTGCCAGTAGTCTACTTAGCGGGAGAGGAGACAATGAGCAGTTCTTC. Translation: CASSLLSGRGDNEQFF. Complete variable domain (other parts from reference TRBV19 and TRBJ2-1): DGGITQSPKYLFRKEGQNVTLSCEQNLNHDAMYWYRQDPGQGLRLIYYSQIVNDFQKGDIAEGYSVSREKKESFPLTVTSAQKNPTAFYLCASSLLSGRGDNEQFFGPGTRLTVL.

This clone occurred once. The chain recombines TRBV19 with TRBJ1-5; D remains ambiguous. The germline gives CDR1 LNHDA, CDR2 SQIVND (reference sequence). V was cut by 5 bases and J by 12 bases, with 14 bases left in between. There are 12 residues in the CDR3. In nucleotides, the CDR3 is TGTGCCAGTAGTGCGCGGGCCGGTTACCAGCATTTT. This codes for CASSARAGYQHF.

J is TRBJ2-3 and V is TRBV11-2, with D perhaps matching TRBD2 (6 bases). In germline, CDR1 is SGHAT, CDR2 FQNNGV. Trimming left V 4 bases short and J 1 base short, with 15 bases between. The length of the CDR3 is 16 residues. The DNA for the CDR3 is TGTGCCAGCAGCTCTGGACTACTACAGGGCACAGATACGCAGTATTTT. Protein product: CASSSGLLQGTDTQYF. Combining the CDR3 with reference TRBV11-2 and TRBJ2-3 gives the whole variable domain EAGVAQSPRYKIIEKRQSVAFWCNPISGHATLYWYQQILGQGPKLLIQFQNNGVVDDSQLPKDRFSAERLKGVDSTLKIQPAKLEDSAVYLCASSSGLLQGTDTQYFGPGTRLTVL.

The CDR3 reads CASKEGIREQFF. Here the CDR3 DNA reads TGTGCCAGCAAGGAGGGAATAAGAGAGCAGTTCTTC. This chain links TRBV2 with TRBJ2-1; TRBD2 is a possible D gene (6 bases). Looked up from germline, CDR1 is SNHLY and CDR2 is FYNNEI. V dropped 7 bases and J dropped 10 bases, with 14 bases sitting between them. The CDR3 is 12 amino acids.

The rearrangement joins TRBV7-9 to TRBJ2-5; D is possibly TRBD1 or TRBD2 (5 bases each). Trimming shortened V by 10 bases and J by 2 bases, and 20 bases separated the two germline ends. CDR3 length: 15 amino acids. The germline CDR1 and CDR2 sequences are SEHNR and FQNEAQ (reference sequence). The CDR3 here is CAKSVGTGKQETQYF. CDR3 in DNA: TGTGCCAAAAGTGTTGGGACGGGAAAACAAGAGACCCAGTACTTC.

With regard to this clone: Additional DNA sequences in this sample encode the identical CDR3. The rearrangement joins TRBV6-6 to TRBJ1-5, with TRBD1 matching over 8 bases. The CDR3 spans 15 residues. CDR1 is MNHNY, CDR2 SVGAGI, per germline (reference sequence). Trimming took 4 bases from V and 2 from J; bases not matched to a gene: 4. As DNA, the CDR3 is TGTGCCAGCAGTTCAGGGGGCGCGGGCAATCAGCCCCAGCATTTT. Encoded protein: CASSSGGAGNQPQHF.

The J gene is TRBJ1-1, the V gene TRBV28; D is unclear. This CDR3 has 13 amino acids. Trimming left V 4 bases short and J 4 bases short, with 10 bases between. Germline values: CDR1 MDHEN, CDR2 SYDVKM. CDR3 DNA sequence: TGTGCCAGCAGTTCGCTTGTTGGCACTGAAGCTTTCTTT. The encoded protein is CASSSLVGTEAFF.

The chain has TRBV4-1 and TRBJ2-3; D is unresolved. This CDR3 region has 14 residues. Germline assignment: CDR1 MGHRA and CDR2 YSYEKL. With 0 bases removed from V and 4 bases from J, the gap between germline ends came to 8 bases. The CDR3 protein is CASSQEALSDTQYF. The DNA of the CDR3 is TGCGCCAGCAGCCAAGAGGCGTTGTCAGATACGCAGTATTTT.

The chain combines TRBV18 with TRBJ2-5, with 7 bases identical to TRBD2. The CDR3 is 15 residues long. Germline lookup yields CDR1 KGHSH and CDR2 LQKENI. The V segment lost 2 bases and the J segment 5 bases; nucleotides outside the gene matches: 8. CDR3 sequence reads: CASSPFWRERETQYF. The CDR3 nucleotides are TGTGCCAGCTCACCATTTTGGCGGGAGCGCGAGACCCAGTACTTC.

The genes are TRBV7-2 and TRBJ2-5, with D tentatively TRBD1 (5 bases). The germline gives CDR1 SGHTA, CDR2 FQGNSA. V was clipped by 5 bases and J by 5 bases, with 18 bases between them. The CDR3 totals 15 residues. CDR3 protein: CASSVVGAREETQYF. Here the CDR3 DNA reads TGTGCCAGCAGCGTAGTTGGGGCCCGTGAGGAGACCCAGTACTTC.

J is TRBJ2-3 and V is TRBV10-1, with 10 bases that match TRBD2. J was trimmed by 4 bases and V by 8 bases; bases with no gene match: 6. The germline V gene encodes CDR1 WNHNN and CDR2 SYGVQD (reference sequence). The CDR3 length is 14 residues. CDR3 DNA sequence: TGCGCCAGCGCTAGCGGGAGAGGGGCAGATACGCAGTATTTT. Translating it yields CASASGRGADTQYF.

This sequence joins TRBV11-3 and TRBJ2-2; D is ambiguous. Germline CDR1 is SGHNT and CDR2 is YENEEA. This CDR3 is built from 13 residues. V gave up 5 bases and J gave up 2 bases, with 6 bases separating them. The CDR3 sequence is CASSPRNTGELFF. CDR3 bases: TGTGCCAGCAGCCCACGTAACACCGGGGAGCTGTTTTTT.

This sequence joins TRBV6-1 and TRBJ2-5, with 11 bases identical to TRBD2. The V segment lost 6 bases and the J segment 6 bases; nucleotides outside the gene matches: 6. The germline V gene encodes CDR1 MNHNS and CDR2 SASEGT. The CDR3 extends over 14 amino acids. The CDR3 DNA sequence: TGTGCCAGCAGCGTTAGCGGGAGGGGGCAGACCCAGTACTTC. Its translation: CASSVSGRGQTQYF.

The genes are TRBV28 and TRBJ2-3, with D perhaps matching TRBD1 or TRBD2 (6 bases each). The CDR3 is 17 residues long. V lost 3 bases and J 2 bases, leaving 18 bases between the germline ends. Looked up from germline, CDR1 is MDHEN and CDR2 is SYDVKM. CDR3 loop: CASSLTGLTRLTDTQYF. CDR3 sequence (DNA): TGTGCCAGCAGTTTGACAGGACTAACGAGGCTCACAGATACGCAGTATTTT.

The V gene is TRBV7-9, the J gene TRBJ1-3; TRBD1 matches 8 bases. The CDR3 length is 17 residues. V lost 5 bases, J lost 2 bases, and 11 bases stayed unmatched. Per the germline V gene, CDR1 is SEHNR and CDR2 is FQNEAQ (reference sequence). The CDR3 sequence is CASSTRLRGRAGNTIYF. CDR3 DNA sequence: TGTGCCAGCAGCACGCGACTCAGGGGGCGGGCTGGAAACACCATATATTTT.

The chain uses TRBV15 and TRBJ2-3, with D maybe TRBD2 (5 bases). This CDR3 contains 15 residues. Trimming took 0 bases from V and 0 from J, leaving 7 bases between them. Germline CDR1 reads LNHNV; CDR2 reads YYDKDF (reference sequence). The chain's CDR3 is CATSRDQRSTDTQYF. CDR3 DNA sequence: TGTGCCACCAGCAGAGACCAGCGGAGCACAGATACGCAGTATTTT.

V and J are TRBV18 and TRBJ1-4, with no clear D. Trimming took 1 base from V and 2 from J, leaving 8 bases between them. The length of the CDR3 is 15 residues. Germline CDR1 and CDR2: KGHSH and LQKENI. CDR3 sequence reads: CASSPQKGTNEKLFF. The CDR3 DNA is TGTGCCAGCTCACCACAGAAGGGTACTAATGAAAAACTGTTTTTT.

The rearrangement links TRBV6-5 to TRBJ2-2, with D unclear. The CDR3 has 12 residues. The V gene lost 5 bases and the J gene lost 5 bases, with 6 bases spanning the gap. Germline V gene lookup returns CDR1 MNHEY and CDR2 SVGAGI. The CDR3 sequence: CASSRRTGELFF. CDR3 nucleotides: TGTGCCAGCAGTCGGCGTACCGGGGAGCTGTTTTTT.

The V and J genes are TRBV15 and TRBJ2-1; D perhaps matches TRBD1 (10 bases). Trimming took 0 bases from V and 8 from J, leaving 32 bases between them. The CDR3 totals 21 residues. Germline assignment: CDR1 LNHNV and CDR2 YYDKDF (reference sequence). The CDR3 bases are TGTGCCACCAGCAGAGATTTTGGGACAGGGGCGGCGGGAGGGCCTAGGGATGAGCAGTTCTTC. Protein: CATSRDFGTGAAGGPRDEQFF.

The genes are TRBV28 and TRBJ2-7; D tentatively reads TRBD1 or TRBD2 (5 bases each). The CDR3 spans 16 residues. Germline values: CDR1 MDHEN, CDR2 SYDVKM. Trimming took 6 bases from V and 0 from J, leaving 18 bases between them. CDR3 residues: CASSSPGTVSSYEQYF. The DNA of the CDR3 is TGTGCCAGCAGCTCTCCAGGGACGGTGAGCTCCTACGAGCAGTACTTC.

CDR3 nucleotide sequence: TGTGCCAGCAGTTTATTAGGGACAGACTCCTACGAGCAGTACTTC. It translates to CASSLLGTDSYEQYF. The chain links TRBV27 to TRBJ2-7, with 7 bases lining up with TRBD1. The CDR3 consists of 15 residues. CDR1 and CDR2 (germline): MNHEY, SMNVEV (reference sequence). Losses at the gene ends were 1 base for V and 0 bases for J; bases not matched to a gene: 3.

This sequence joins TRBV2 and TRBJ1-1, with D possibly TRBD1 on 5 matching bases. CDR3 length equals 15 residues. Germline CDR1 reads SNHLY; CDR2 reads FYNNEI. The V gene lost 0 bases and the J gene lost 0 bases, with 8 bases spanning the gap. CDR3 amino acids: CASSEASRVNTEAFF. CDR3 DNA sequence: TGTGCCAGCAGTGAAGCTAGCAGGGTGAACACTGAAGCTTTCTTT.

The chain carries TRBV5-1 and TRBJ2-1, with TRBD2 identical over 8 bases. Germline CDR1 and CDR2: SGHRS and YFSETQ. The CDR3 runs to 14 residues. After removal of 3 bases from V and 8 bases from J, the junction contained 7 bases not matched to a gene. Here the CDR3 reads CASSWGTSRDEQFF. Written as DNA, the CDR3 is TGCGCCAGCAGCTGGGGGACTAGTAGGGATGAGCAGTTCTTC.

The table lists this clone with a count of one. The chain is built from TRBV14 and TRBJ1-1; D is ambiguous. V lost 0 bases and J lost 7, with 6 bases in between. This CDR3 spans 12 amino acids. Germline V CDR1 and CDR2: SGHDN, FVKESK. CDR3 nucleotides: TGTGCCAGCAGCCAAGATCTCGGTGAAGCTTTCTTT. It is translated as CASSQDLGEAFF.

Note on this clone: An end of the junction differs from the germline gene, which may be a read error. Other DNA sequences in this specimen translate into the identical CDR3. The chain uses TRBV7-7 and TRBJ2-5; D is possibly TRBD2 (6 bases). The CDR3 loop spans 14 amino acids. CDR1 is SSHAT and CDR2 is FNYEAQ in the germline V gene (reference sequence). The CDR3 DNA follows: TGTGCTAGCAGCCTAGTGGGGGGCCAAGAGACCCAGTACTTC. It specifies CASSLVGGQETQYF.